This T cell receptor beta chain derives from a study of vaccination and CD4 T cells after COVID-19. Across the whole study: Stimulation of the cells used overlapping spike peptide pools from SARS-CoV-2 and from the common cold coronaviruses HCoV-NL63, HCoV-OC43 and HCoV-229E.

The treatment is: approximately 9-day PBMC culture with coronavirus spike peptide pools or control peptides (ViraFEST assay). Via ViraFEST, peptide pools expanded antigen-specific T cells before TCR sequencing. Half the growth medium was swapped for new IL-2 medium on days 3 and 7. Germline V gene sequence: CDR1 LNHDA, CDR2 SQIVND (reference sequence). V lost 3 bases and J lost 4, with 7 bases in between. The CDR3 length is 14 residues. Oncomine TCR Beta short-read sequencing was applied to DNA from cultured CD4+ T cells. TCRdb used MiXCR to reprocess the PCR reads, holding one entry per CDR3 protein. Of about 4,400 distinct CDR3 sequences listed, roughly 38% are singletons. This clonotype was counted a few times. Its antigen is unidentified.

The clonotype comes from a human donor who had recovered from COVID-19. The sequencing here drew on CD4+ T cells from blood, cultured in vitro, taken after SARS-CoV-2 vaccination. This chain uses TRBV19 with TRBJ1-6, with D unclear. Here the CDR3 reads CASSIGDYNSPLHF. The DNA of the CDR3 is TGTGCCAGTAGTATCGGGGATTATAATTCACCCCTCCACTTT.